Below are 16 T cell receptor beta chains sequenced from a single sample in a study of shared clonotypes between healthy human individuals. Sequencing was performed with immunoSEQ multiplex PCR; in TCRdb, only in-frame clones are kept and a portion is missing. The sample consists of some 2 million clones, about 95% of them appearing once. The sample taken for sequencing was naive CD4+ T cells sorted from blood. Noted subset: CD45RA+ positively selected. The receptors were sampled from a man aged 18 to 30 in good health.

The chain recombines TRBV7-2 with TRBJ2-3; D uncertain. Germline V lookup: CDR1 SGHTA, CDR2 FQGNSA. Trimming pared 4 bases from V and 6 bases from J, leaving 20 bases between. The CDR3 sequence is 16 residues long. CDR3 nucleotide sequence: TGTGCCAGCAGCTATCGTGGGCTCCGCTCTTCGGATACGCAGTATTTT. It codes for CASSYRGLRSSDTQYF.

Notes on this clone: The sample carries other DNA sequences with the same CDR3. The chain is built from TRBV9 and TRBJ2-7; no clear D. Germline V gene data show CDR1 as SGDLS and CDR2 as YYNGEE. The CDR3 covers 13 residues. Trimming pared 0 bases from V and 2 bases from J, leaving 6 bases between. The DNA of the CDR3 is TGTGCCAGCAGCGTAGGACTCGCCTACGAGCAGTACTTC. Translation gives CASSVGLAYEQYF. Drawing the rest from reference TRBV9 and TRBJ2-7, the complete variable domain is DSGVTQTPKHLITATGQRVTLRCSPRSGDLSVYWYQQSLDQGLQFLIQYYNGEERAKGNILERFSAQQFPDLHSELNLSSLELGDSALYFCASSVGLAYEQYFGPGTRLTVT.

In this sample, this clone turned up once. Other DNA sequences from this sample encode an identical CDR3 as well. V and J are TRBV30 and TRBJ1-1; D is perhaps TRBD1 (6 bases). This CDR3 has 13 residues. V lost 4 bases and J lost 2, with 11 bases in between. Per the germline V gene, CDR1 is GTSNPN and CDR2 is SVGIG (reference sequence). CDR3 DNA: TGTGCCTGGACCGGACAGCCCAACACTGAAGCTTTCTTT. This codes for CAWTGQPNTEAFF.

This chain connects TRBV5-4 to TRBJ1-4; D possibly corresponds to TRBD1 (5 bases). Germline values: CDR1 SGHNT, CDR2 YYREEE (reference sequence). V gave up 4 bases and J gave up 0 bases, with 13 bases separating them. The CDR3 is made up of 16 amino acids. This CDR3 is CASSAAGAPTNEKLFF. CDR3 nucleotides: TGTGCCAGCAGCGCGGCCGGGGCTCCAACTAATGAAAAACTGTTTTTT.

The chain employs TRBV18 and TRBJ2-2, with 7 bases fitting TRBD2. J was trimmed by 7 bases and V by 8 bases; bases with no gene match: 10. Germline values: CDR1 KGHSH, CDR2 LQKENI. This CDR3 spans 14 amino acids. The CDR3 loop reads CASPGGRPDGELFF. CDR3 nucleotides: TGTGCCAGCCCCGGGGGGAGACCGGACGGGGAGCTGTTTTTT.

V is TRBV19 and J is TRBJ2-1, with 9 nucleotides matching TRBD2. After removal of 1 base from V and 8 bases from J, the junction contained 0 bases not matched to a gene. This CDR3 is built from 13 residues. Germline CDR1 and CDR2: LNHDA and SQIVND (reference sequence). For the CDR3, the DNA is TGTGCCAGTAGTATAGGACTAGCGGATGAGCAGTTCTTC. Amino acids: CASSIGLADEQFF.

The chain carries TRBV5-1 and TRBJ2-5, with unresolved D. This CDR3 has 15 amino acids. V was cut by 0 bases and J by 2 bases, with 11 bases left in between. CDR1 is SGHRS, CDR2 YFSETQ, per germline. The CDR3 sequence is CASSLGLNDQETQYF. In nucleotides, the CDR3 is TGCGCCAGCAGCTTGGGGCTAAACGATCAAGAGACCCAGTACTTC. The whole variable domain, filled in from reference TRBV5-1 and TRBJ2-5, reads KAGVTQTPRYLIKTRGQQVTLSCSPISGHRSVSWYQQTPGQGLQFLFEYFSETQRNKGNFPGRFSGRQFSNSRSEMNVSTLELGDSALYLCASSLGLNDQETQYFGPGTRLLVL.

This chain joins TRBV5-1 and TRBJ2-1; 8 bases align to TRBD2. J gave up 0 bases and V 2 bases, and 4 bases lay outside the gene matches. This CDR3 spans 16 amino acids. Per the germline V gene, CDR1 is SGHRS and CDR2 is YFSETQ. The CDR3 bases are TGCGCCAGCAGCTTTGTAAGCGGGAGCTCCTACAATGAGCAGTTCTTC. Residues: CASSFVSGSSYNEQFF.

As regards this clone: In the same sample, other DNA sequences code for this CDR3. The rearrangement uses TRBV19 and TRBJ2-5, with D unclear. CDR3 size: 13 residues. Trimming stripped 2 bases from V and 1 base from J, with 5 bases between. The germline CDR1 and CDR2 sequences are LNHDA and SQIVND (reference sequence). The CDR3 sequence is CASSISGQETQYF. The CDR3 DNA reads as TGTGCCAGTAGTATATCCGGCCAAGAGACCCAGTACTTC. The full variable domain, its missing parts supplied by reference TRBV19 and TRBJ2-5, is DGGITQSPKYLFRKEGQNVTLSCEQNLNHDAMYWYRQDPGQGLRLIYYSQIVNDFQKGDIAEGYSVSREKKESFPLTVTSAQKNPTAFYLCASSISGQETQYFGPGTRLLVL.

The CDR3 here is CASSSGTGELHGYTF. As DNA, the CDR3 is TGTGCCAGTAGTTCCGGGACAGGGGAACTCCATGGCTACACCTTC. The chain employs TRBV19 and TRBJ1-2, with 10 bases that match TRBD1. Trimming took 5 bases from V and 6 from J; bases not matched to a gene: 9. The germline CDR1 and CDR2 sequences are LNHDA and SQIVND (reference sequence). The CDR3 totals 15 residues.

The J gene is TRBJ1-1, the V gene TRBV20-1; D is uncertain. The CDR3 extends over 11 amino acids. V gave up 5 bases and J gave up 3 bases, with 7 bases separating them. Germline values: CDR1 DFQATT, CDR2 SNEGSKA (reference sequence). The CDR3 region is CSAGPDTEAFF. CDR3 coding DNA: TGCAGTGCTGGCCCCGACACTGAAGCTTTCTTT.

V is TRBV6-5 and J is TRBJ2-2; 9 positions match TRBD1. The trim removed 6 bases at V and 5 bases at J, leaving 7 bases unmatched. Germline CDR1 and CDR2: MNHEY and SVGAGI. The CDR3 loop spans 15 amino acids. CDR3 nucleotide sequence: TGTGCCAGCAGGCAAGGACAGGGGAGTACCGGGGAGCTGTTTTTT. Protein sequence: CASRQGQGSTGELFF.

Concerning this clone: This specimen includes other DNA sequences encoding the same CDR3. The chain links TRBV5-4 to TRBJ2-3, with 8 bases fitting TRBD2. Per germline, CDR1 SGHNT and CDR2 YYREEE (reference sequence). The CDR3 runs to 15 residues. V was clipped by 2 bases and J by 1 base; unmatched bases: 3. CDR3 bases: TGTGCCAGCAGCTTAGCGGGAGCAGGCACAGATACGCAGTATTTT. It encodes CASSLAGAGTDTQYF.

Details on this clone: The same CDR3 also results from other DNA sequences found in this sample. The chain joins TRBV5-1 to TRBJ2-5; D not resolved. The germline gives CDR1 SGHRS, CDR2 YFSETQ. The CDR3 contains 11 residues. V was clipped by 5 bases and J by 1 base, with 3 bases between them. CDR3 in DNA: TGCGCCAGCAGAGCCCAAGAGACCCAGTACTTC. It encodes CASRAQETQYF.

The chain recombines TRBV19 with TRBJ1-2, with TRBD1 identical over 7 bases. Germline CDR1 reads LNHDA; CDR2 reads SQIVND (reference sequence). The junction had 14 bases not matched to a gene; V was cut back by 4 bases and J by 0 bases. This CDR3 contains 18 residues. The CDR3 reads CASSTSGTATPANYGYTF. The CDR3 nucleotides are TGTGCCAGTAGTACCTCCGGGACAGCTACACCAGCTAACTATGGCTACACCTTC.

The V gene is TRBV23-1, the J gene TRBJ2-7; TRBD2 agrees at 11 bases. TRBV23-1 is an ORF, with its function uncertain. The CDR3 runs to 21 residues. V shed 4 bases and J 7 bases; nucleotides not matched to a gene: 27. CDR3 DNA sequence: TGCGCCAGCAGTCCTACCCCTGACAGGGTACTAGCGGGAGATACCTCTAGGGAGCAGTACTTC. This encodes CASSPTPDRVLAGDTSREQYF.